This TCR beta chain was profiled in a study of blood T cell repertoires in COVID-19. Assay: immunoSEQ multiplex PCR; the TCRdb copy retains only in-frame clones and omits some. Found here are approximately 250,000 clones, more than 65% of them singletons; the top ten hold approximately 2.3%. Sequenced material: peripheral blood. The sequence derives from a man in his forties who had recovered from COVID-19.

The CDR3 is CASSSFMGAKNTGELFF. As DNA, the CDR3 is TGTGCCAGCAGTAGCTTTATGGGGGCGAAGAACACCGGGGAGCTGTTTTTT. The chain recombines TRBV11-2 with TRBJ2-2; D might be TRBD1 (6 bases). CDR3 length: 17 amino acids. V was clipped by 6 bases and J by 1 base, with 18 bases between them. CDR1 SGHAT and CDR2 FQNNGV come from the germline V gene.